Presented here are 24 T cell receptor beta chains from one specimen sequenced in a study of blood T cell repertoires in COVID-19. Sequenced by immunoSEQ multiplex PCR; TCRdb stores in-frame clones only, minus some. In the table there are tens of thousands of clones, over 85% of which are singletons. The sequencing sample was made of peripheral blood. The receptor set was obtained from a man in his 70s with active or convalescent COVID-19.

The chain links TRBV3-1 (or the pseudogene TRBV3-2) to TRBJ2-7; D ambiguous. V lost 0 bases to trimming and J lost 2 bases, with 8 bases between them. The CDR3 sequence is 14 residues long. Germline-derived CDR1 and CDR2 are LGHDT and YNNKEL (reference sequence). The CDR3 nucleotides read TGTGCCAGCAGCCAAGAGAGGCAGACCTACGAGCAGTACTTC. Translation gives CASSQERQTYEQYF.

By proportion, this clone is medium-sized (0.01 to 0.1%). The chain is built from TRBV6-6 and TRBJ2-1, with D unresolved. The ends were cut back, 5 bases at V and 6 bases at J, with 8 bases in the middle. Germline-derived CDR1 and CDR2 are MNHNY and SVGAGI (reference sequence). The CDR3 runs 12 residues. CDR3 loop: CASSRPRNEQFF. The CDR3 DNA reads as TGTGCCAGCAGTCGCCCTCGCAATGAGCAGTTCTTC.

The table lists this clone with a few counts. The genes are TRBV7-2 and TRBJ1-2; TRBD1 agrees at 12 bases. The germline V gene encodes CDR1 SGHTA and CDR2 FQGNSA. CDR3 size: 15 residues. The ends lost 4 bases at V and 5 bases at J; junction bases unmatched: 5. The CDR3 spells CASSSGQGAVYGYTF. In DNA form, the CDR3 reads TGTGCCAGCAGCTCGGGACAGGGGGCGGTTTATGGCTACACCTTC.

V is TRBV6-1 and J is TRBJ1-5; 10 bases are a match to TRBD1. Germline V gene sequence: CDR1 MNHNS, CDR2 SASEGT. The length of the CDR3 is 18 residues. V was pared by 3 bases and J by 2 bases, with 10 bases of the junction left unmatched. The CDR3 sequence is CASSDPWTGGRGNQPQHF. Here the CDR3 DNA reads TGTGCCAGCAGTGATCCGTGGACAGGGGGTCGGGGCAATCAGCCCCAGCATTTT.

V usage is TRBV11-2 and J usage is TRBJ2-2; D is perhaps TRBD2 (5 bases). The CDR3 runs to 15 residues. V gave up 3 bases and J gave up 0 bases, with 8 bases separating them. Germline loops: CDR1 SGHAT, CDR2 FQNNGV. The DNA of the CDR3 is TGTGCCAGCAGCTTGTCGAGGGCGAACACCGGGGAGCTGTTTTTT. Translated, it gives CASSLSRANTGELFF.

The chain couples TRBV7-8 to TRBJ2-3; D unresolved. The CDR3 consists of 15 residues. V lost 2 bases and J 2 bases, leaving 11 bases between the germline ends. Germline values: CDR1 SGHVS, CDR2 FQNEAQ. The CDR3 reads CASSLSAYNTDTQYF. In nucleotides, the CDR3 is TGTGCCAGCAGCTTATCCGCCTATAACACAGATACGCAGTATTTT.

The chain is built from TRBV7-9 and TRBJ2-3; 12 positions match TRBD1. Per germline, CDR1 SEHNR and CDR2 FQNEAQ (reference sequence). The CDR3 runs to 18 residues. The ends lost 5 bases at V and 0 bases at J; junction bases unmatched: 9. The CDR3 here is CASSLGTGGAGSTDTQYF. The CDR3 DNA reads TGTGCCAGCAGCCTCGGGACAGGGGGCGCCGGTAGCACAGATACGCAGTATTTT.

CDR3 DNA: TGTGCCATCAGTGAGTCTGCGAGTGGAAACACCATATATTTT. It is translated as CAISESASGNTIYF. This chain links TRBV10-3 with TRBJ1-3; D call uncertain. Germline lookup yields CDR1 ENHRY and CDR2 SYGVKD. The V end lost 0 bases, the J end lost 3 bases, and 6 bases lay between the germline ends. The CDR3 runs to 14 residues.

The chain joins TRBV2 to TRBJ2-5, with D possibly TRBD1 on 6 matching bases. Trimming shortened V by 5 bases and J by 4 bases, and 17 bases separated the two germline ends. This CDR3 has 15 amino acids. Germline lookup yields CDR1 SNHLY and CDR2 FYNNEI. CDR3 residues: CASSTLGGIGETQYF. CDR3 sequence (DNA): TGTGCCAGCAGTACCCTAGGGGGAATCGGAGAGACCCAGTACTTC.

In its sample, this clone was seen once. The chain joins TRBV11-2 to TRBJ2-1; 12 bases agree with TRBD2. This CDR3 is built from 15 residues. The V gene end was trimmed by 3 bases and the J gene end by 7 bases; junction bases not matched to a gene: 4. Germline-derived CDR1 and CDR2 are SGHAT and FQNNGV. CDR3 bases: TGTGCCAGCAGCTTGACTAGCGGGGGACAAAATGAGCAGTTCTTC. Translated: CASSLTSGGQNEQFF.

The V and J genes are TRBV4-3 and TRBJ2-7; a weak D match, TRBD2 (7 bases). This CDR3 is 15 amino acids long. The germline V and J ends were trimmed by 3 bases and 3 bases, with 15 bases remaining between them. CDR1 LGHNA and CDR2 YSLEER come from the germline V gene. The CDR3 loop reads CASSQGWEGVYEQYF. CDR3 DNA sequence: TGCGCCAGCAGCCAGGGTTGGGAGGGGGTCTACGAGCAGTACTTC.

The chain is built from TRBV19 and TRBJ1-1, with D unresolved. Germline lookup yields CDR1 LNHDA and CDR2 SQIVND (reference sequence). CDR3 size: 11 residues. V lost 7 bases to trimming and J lost 6 bases, with 9 bases between them. CDR3 residues: CASTGLAEAFF. The DNA for the CDR3 is TGTGCCAGTACCGGTCTGGCTGAAGCTTTCTTT.

This clone has more than one count but fewer than ten. The gene calls are TRBV18 and TRBJ2-3; 10 bases match TRBD1. V trimming: 3 bases; J trimming: 4 bases; junction bases outside the gene matches: 10. Germline loops: CDR1 KGHSH, CDR2 LQKENI. The CDR3 contains 17 residues. CDR3 nucleotides: TGTGCCAGCTCACCCGAGCTGACAGGGGGCGAGGCAGATACGCAGTATTTT. Amino acids: CASSPELTGGEADTQYF.

The chain uses TRBV5-5 and TRBJ2-3, with a tentative D call TRBD2 (5 bases). Germline loops: CDR1 SGHKS, CDR2 YYEKEE (reference sequence). Trimming cost V 1 base and J 4 bases, with 10 bases left between them. This CDR3 spans 14 amino acids. CDR3 in amino acids: CASSLRTVADTQYF. The CDR3 region has the DNA TGTGCCAGCAGCTTGCGGACTGTGGCAGATACGCAGTATTTT.

The table lists this clone with a count of one. The rearrangement links TRBV9 to TRBJ1-5, with 9 bases identical to TRBD1. The CDR3 totals 14 residues. The germline gives CDR1 SGDLS, CDR2 YYNGEE. J was trimmed by 5 bases and V by 0 bases; bases with no gene match: 0. The CDR3 DNA reads as TGTGCCAGCAGCGTAGGACAGGGGGATCAGCCCCAGCATTTT. Translating gives CASSVGQGDQPQHF.

The genes are TRBV29-1 and TRBJ1-2, with 8 bases lining up with TRBD1. There are 11 residues in the CDR3. Germline values: CDR1 SQVTM, CDR2 ANQGSEA. The V and J ends lost 6 bases and 8 bases, in that order; junction bases with no gene match: 5. The CDR3 loop is CSVGQGGGYTF. In nucleotides, the CDR3 is TGCAGCGTAGGACAGGGTGGGGGCTACACCTTC.

This CDR3 reads CASGLSREAFF. The CDR3 coding sequence is TGTGCTAGTGGTTTGAGTCGGGAAGCTTTCTTT. The chain carries TRBV12-5 and TRBJ1-1; D call uncertain. V gave up 2 bases and J gave up 8 bases, with 6 bases separating them. The CDR3 runs 11 residues. The germline V gene has CDR1 LGHNT and CDR2 FRNRAP.

The chain combines TRBV18 with TRBJ2-3, with a tentative D call TRBD1 (5 bases). In germline, CDR1 is KGHSH, CDR2 LQKENI. The CDR3 loop spans 13 amino acids. Trimming shortened V by 3 bases and J by 5 bases, and 9 bases separated the two germline ends. The DNA of the CDR3 is TGTGCCAGCTCACCGCCTAGGGGAGATACGCAGTATTTT. It encodes CASSPPRGDTQYF.

This clone is a singleton in its sample. This chain connects TRBV3-1 (or the pseudogene TRBV3-2) to TRBJ2-5; 7 positions agree with TRBD1. Trimming took 4 bases from V and 2 from J; bases not matched to a gene: 7. Per germline, CDR1 LGHDT and CDR2 YNNKEL (reference sequence). This CDR3 spans 15 amino acids. As DNA, the CDR3 is TGTGCCAGCAGCCCGCTAGGGGGCTTGCAAGAGACCCAGTACTTC. Protein sequence: CASSPLGGLQETQYF.

The genes are TRBV12-5 and TRBJ2-5, with 8 nucleotides matching TRBD1. Unmatched junction bases numbered 12, after V lost 7 bases and J lost 5 bases. Looked up from germline, CDR1 is LGHNT and CDR2 is FRNRAP. The length of the CDR3 is 15 residues. DNA for the CDR3: TGTGCTAGTGCCAGGGGGCTAGCGCTAGGGGAGACCCAGTACTTC. It yields the protein CASARGLALGETQYF.

The rearrangement joins TRBV9 to TRBJ2-2, with a possible D match to TRBD2 (5 bases). This CDR3 has 15 amino acids. Germline CDR1 is SGDLS and CDR2 is YYNGEE. V was shortened by 3 bases and J by 2 bases, with 11 bases between the two germline ends. Here the CDR3 reads CASSADYYNTGELFF. CDR3 nucleotide sequence: TGTGCCAGCAGCGCTGACTACTACAACACCGGGGAGCTGTTTTTT.

The V gene is TRBV10-3, the J gene TRBJ1-1; 8 bases align to TRBD1. After removal of 5 bases from V and 4 bases from J, the junction contained 0 bases not matched to a gene. Germline CDR1 and CDR2: ENHRY and SYGVKD. The CDR3 covers 12 residues. The CDR3, as DNA: TGTGCCATCAGTACAGGGGGCACTGAAGCTTTCTTT. This gives the protein CAISTGGTEAFF.

The rearrangement links TRBV7-9 to TRBJ1-6; 10 bases agree with TRBD1. The germline CDR1 and CDR2 sequences are SEHNR and FQNEAQ (reference sequence). This CDR3 contains 14 residues. Unmatched junction bases numbered 5, after V lost 6 bases and J lost 9 bases. The DNA for the CDR3 is TGTGCCAGCAGGGGGACAGGGGCTAGTTCACCCCTCCACTTT. Protein product: CASRGTGASSPLHF.

The chain employs TRBV23-1 and TRBJ2-7, with 10 nucleotides matching TRBD2. TRBV23-1 counts as an open reading frame of uncertain function. V was pared by 1 base and J by 2 bases, with 11 bases of the junction left unmatched. The CDR3 covers 18 residues. The CDR3 region has the DNA TGCGCCAGCAGTCAATTATCTAGCGGGAGTGTCGGAGCCTACGAGCAGTACGTC. Translating it yields CASSQLSSGSVGAYEQYV.